This T cell receptor beta chain is drawn from a study of cytomegalovirus exposure and HLA in healthy donors. Findings and caveats of the study: Associated with cytomegalovirus, according to the listing, were fewer than 200 TCR beta chains. Subsequent analysis found a tendency for first-cohort TCR clusters to co-occur within the 120 validation repertoires.

A remark on this clone: No antigen is known for it.

The validation cohort, a group of more than 100 subjects, included the donors and was separate from the roughly 620-subject first cohort. Libraries were prepared by immunoSEQ multiplex PCR; TCRdb keeps only in-frame clonotypes and omits some of them. Of some 130,000 clones listed, 75% to 90% are singletons. Looked up from germline, CDR1 is SGHRS and CDR2 is YFSETQ. Trimming cost V 4 bases and J 0 bases, with 11 bases left between them. The CDR3 is 15 residues long. The rearrangement joins TRBV5-1 to TRBJ1-3; tentatively, D is TRBD1 (5 bases). Input material: PBMCs. The sequence was obtained from a woman under 30 in good health and CMV-seronegative. In DNA form, the CDR3 reads TGCGCCAGCAGCATGGGACTCAGCTCTGGAAACACCATATATTTT. Protein sequence: CASSMGLSSGNTIYF.